This TCR beta chain derives from a study of cytotoxic CD8 clonotypes in ibrutinib-treated CLL. About the study: IGHV unmutated 17 to 18; relapsed/refractory 11 to 12; treatment-naive around 14.

This table comes from immunoSEQ multiplex PCR, and its TCRdb copy is limited to in-frame clones, with some not included. The sample lists about 200,000 clones; 79% were seen once. J was trimmed by 5 bases and V by 3 bases; bases with no gene match: 4. Germline V lookup: CDR1 SGDLS, CDR2 YYNGEE. This CDR3 is 14 amino acids long. The clonotype comes from a human donor with chronic lymphocytic leukemia. The rearrangement uses TRBV9 and TRBJ2-1; 8 bases are shared with TRBD2. The sample in question was PBMCs, obtained after 12 months of ibrutinib treatment. CDR3 in amino acids: CASSEGLVNNEQFF. DNA for the CDR3: TGTGCCAGCAGCGAGGGACTAGTCAACAATGAGCAGTTCTTC.